These 21 T cell receptor beta chains originate from one sample sequenced in a study of blood T cells in healthy people across ages. The use of a sample-barcoded 5' primer and a J-beta primer mix characterized a second PCR of roughly 7 to 11 cycles. Via MiXCR, TCRdb re-called the 5' RACE reads, giving one row per CDR3 protein. The profile shows 550,000 to 700,000 distinct CDR3 sequences, 25% to 30% of them singletons. The sequenced sample was blood. All receptors come from a woman in her 70s in good health.

The rearrangement uses TRBV5-1 and TRBJ2-5, with TRBD1 as a possible D gene (5 bases). Germline V CDR1 and CDR2: SGHRS, YFSETQ. CDR3 length: 13 amino acids. The V and J ends lost 6 bases and 2 bases respectively, with 11 bases between them. CDR3 nucleotide sequence: TGCGCCAGCATAGGGGCAGATCAAGAGACCCAGTACTTC. Protein sequence: CASIGADQETQYF.

The chain uses TRBV7-6 and TRBJ1-1; maybe TRBD1 (5 bases). V was clipped by 1 base and J by 1 base, with 10 bases between them. This CDR3 has 15 residues. Germline lookup yields CDR1 SGHVS and CDR2 FNYEAQ. The CDR3 sequence is CASSLGQGGNTEAFF. CDR3 bases: TGTGCCAGCAGCTTAGGGCAGGGAGGGAACACTGAAGCTTTCTTT.

The rearrangement joins TRBV9 to TRBJ1-1, with no clear D. The V and J ends lost 1 base and 4 bases respectively, with 8 bases between them. The CDR3 runs 13 residues. Germline-derived CDR1 and CDR2 are SGDLS and YYNGEE. The CDR3: CASSVLSGTEAFF. The CDR3 DNA reads TGTGCCAGCAGCGTACTGTCCGGCACTGAAGCTTTCTTT.

This clonotype came up a few times. The chain links TRBV7-9 to TRBJ2-1; tentatively, D is TRBD2 (5 bases). The CDR3 length is 13 residues. Germline loops: CDR1 SEHNR, CDR2 FQNEAQ (reference sequence). Trimming left V 2 bases short and J 6 bases short, with 8 bases between. The CDR3 protein is CASSLMRVNEQFF. As DNA, the CDR3 is TGTGCCAGCAGCTTAATGAGGGTCAATGAGCAGTTCTTC.

V and J are TRBV7-2 and TRBJ2-3; the D gene is possibly TRBD2 (6 bases). This CDR3 comprises 14 residues. V was pared by 5 bases and J by 1 base, with 10 bases between. Germline loops: CDR1 SGHTA, CDR2 FQGNSA. DNA for the CDR3: TGTGCCAGCAGCGCGTCTAGCGGCACAGATACGCAGTATTTT. Translating it yields CASSASSGTDTQYF. The full variable domain, completed using reference TRBV7-2 and TRBJ2-3, is GAGVSQSPSNKVTEKGKDVELRCDPISGHTALYWYRQSLGQGLEFLIYFQGNSAPDKSGLPSDRFSAERTGGSVSTLTIQRTQQEDSAVYLCASSASSGTDTQYFGPGTRLTVL.

This clonotype was found a few times. This chain joins TRBV6-1 and TRBJ2-3; no clear D. V shed 2 bases and J shed 0 bases, with 12 bases lying between them. In germline, CDR1 is MNHNS, CDR2 SASEGT. The CDR3 extends over 16 amino acids. In DNA, the CDR3 is TGTGCCAGCAGTGAATTTTGGGATTCAAGCACAGATACGCAGTATTTT. Translated, it gives CASSEFWDSSTDTQYF.

J is TRBJ2-1 and V is TRBV5-6; D is possibly TRBD2 (5 bases). This CDR3 has 15 amino acids. V lost 4 bases and J 2 bases, leaving 13 bases between the germline ends. Per germline, CDR1 SGHDT and CDR2 YYEEEE. Written as DNA, the CDR3 is TGTGCCAGCAGCCCCGGGGTTTCACCCTACAATGAGCAGTTCTTC. Translation gives CASSPGVSPYNEQFF.

Comments on this clonotype: A read error is possible here, since a much larger clone lies one base away. The chain carries TRBV24-1 and TRBJ2-2; D is perhaps TRBD1 (6 bases). The CDR3 totals 16 residues. Trimming removed 5 bases at V and 7 bases at J, with 19 bases between. Germline CDR1 and CDR2: KGHDR and SFDVKD. Here the CDR3 reads CATSGWAGEKVGELFF. CDR3 in DNA: TGTGCCACCAGTGGATGGGCAGGGGAGAAGGTCGGGGAGCTGTTTTTT.

In its sample, this clonotype was seen many times. The genes are TRBV20-1 and TRBJ2-3; 9 positions agree with TRBD2. The junction had 6 bases not matched to a gene; V was cut back by 6 bases and J by 2 bases. Germline CDR1 DFQATT, CDR2 SNEGSKA (reference sequence). CDR3 length equals 14 residues. CDR3 sequence reads: CSAGLAGVTDTQYF. DNA of the CDR3: TGCAGTGCAGGGTTAGCGGGGGTCACAGATACGCAGTATTTT.

The sample holds a few counts of this clonotype. The chain joins TRBV3-1 to TRBJ2-1, with TRBD1 identical over 8 bases. Germline assignment: CDR1 LGHDT and CDR2 YNNKEL (reference sequence). There are 16 residues in the CDR3. Trimming took 4 bases from V and 8 from J; bases not matched to a gene: 13. Here the CDR3 DNA reads TGTGCCAGCAGCCTATCTTTAGCAGGGGGCAGGGATGAGCAGTTCTTC. Its protein product is CASSLSLAGGRDEQFF.

The CDR3 nucleotides are TGTGCCAGCAGCCGACAGGACTCCTACAATGAGCAGTTCTTC. It translates to CASSRQDSYNEQFF. V and J are TRBV3-1 and TRBJ2-1, with a tentative D call TRBD1 (6 bases). Germline CDR1 LGHDT, CDR2 YNNKEL (reference sequence). V was pared by 4 bases and J by 0 bases, with 7 bases between. The CDR3 has 14 amino acids.

This chain joins TRBV2 and TRBJ1-3; possibly TRBD1 for D (5 bases). Looked up from germline, CDR1 is SNHLY and CDR2 is FYNNEI. This CDR3 has 13 residues. V shed 11 bases and J shed 0 bases, with 11 bases lying between them. Written as DNA, the CDR3 is TGTGCCGCAACAGGTTACTCTGGAAACACCATATATTTT. Encoded protein: CAATGYSGNTIYF.

CDR3: CASSYGQVNQPQHF. DNA of the CDR3: TGTGCCAGCAGTTACGGTCAGGTCAATCAGCCCCAGCATTTT. V usage is TRBV6-6 and J usage is TRBJ1-5; D ambiguous. The germline V gene encodes CDR1 MNHNY and CDR2 SVGAGI (reference sequence). V was trimmed by 2 bases and J by 3 bases, leaving 8 bases between them. CDR3 length equals 14 residues.

This clonotype has more than one count but fewer than ten. This sequence joins TRBV20-1 and TRBJ1-2; D not certain. Germline CDR1 is DFQATT and CDR2 is SNEGSKA (reference sequence). The CDR3 has 13 amino acids. The V end lost 3 bases, the J end lost 5 bases, and 13 bases lay between the germline ends. The CDR3 loop is CSASYGHGYGYTF. The CDR3 nucleotides read TGCAGTGCTAGCTACGGCCACGGGTATGGCTACACCTTC.

This clonotype showed up many times. The junction departs from germline at one end; a sequencing error may be responsible. The chain recombines TRBV7-2 with TRBJ2-3; no definite D call. The CDR3 length is 13 residues. The germline V gene has CDR1 SGHTA and CDR2 FQGNSA. CDR3 amino acids: CASSLVSTDTQYF. The CDR3 DNA follows: TGTGCCAGCAGTTTAGTCAGCACAGATACGCAGTATTTT.

This clonotype turned up a few times. One junction end disagrees with the germline gene, perhaps due to a read error. This CDR3 reads CASSIGTLKSIHF. CDR3 nucleotides: TGTGCCAGTAGTATAGGCACACTTAAGAGCATACACTTC. The chain links TRBV19 to TRBJ2-5; no definite D call. This CDR3 has 13 amino acids. In germline, CDR1 is LNHDA, CDR2 SQIVND (reference sequence). Combining the CDR3 with reference TRBV19 and TRBJ2-5 gives the whole variable domain DGGITQSPKYLFRKEGQNVTLSCEQNLNHDAMYWYRQDPGQGLRLIYYSQIVNDFQKGDIAEGYSVSREKKESFPLTVTSAQKNPTAFYLCASSIGTLKSIHFGPGTRLLVL.

Only a few counts were recorded for this clonotype. This sequence joins TRBV25-1 and TRBJ1-3; the D is unclear. The CDR3 sequence is 13 residues long. Looked up from germline, CDR1 is MGHDK and CDR2 is SYGVNS. V was clipped by 4 bases and J by 0 bases, with 4 bases between them. The CDR3 DNA is TGTGCCAGCAGTGGGTTCTCTGGAAACACCATATATTTT. This encodes CASSGFSGNTIYF.

Regarding this clonotype: The germline gene is not matched at one end of the junction; a read error may be the cause. The CDR3: CASGLARGGKDTQYF. The CDR3 region has the DNA TGCGCCAGCGGCTTGGCCAGGGGGGGAAAAGATACGCAGTATTTT. The genes are TRBV5-1 and TRBJ2-3, with D perhaps being TRBD1 or TRBD2 (7 bases each). Germline-derived CDR1 and CDR2 are SGHRS and YFSETQ. The CDR3 covers 15 residues.

The rearrangement joins TRBV5-1 to TRBJ2-5; 9 bases are a match to TRBD1. Germline CDR1 SGHRS, CDR2 YFSETQ. The V and J ends lost 2 bases and 5 bases, in that order; junction bases with no gene match: 7. The CDR3 extends over 15 amino acids. The CDR3 DNA follows: TGCGCCAGCAGCTTCGCGGGACAGGGCGTGGAGACCCAGTACTTC. It encodes CASSFAGQGVETQYF.

The rearrangement uses TRBV7-2 and TRBJ2-1; 8 positions match TRBD2. The CDR3 extends over 15 amino acids. Germline V gene lookup returns CDR1 SGHTA and CDR2 FQGNSA. V gave up 3 bases and J gave up 8 bases; unmatched junction bases: 9. CDR3 in amino acids: CASSFFRGGRYEQFF. DNA for the CDR3: TGTGCCAGCAGCTTTTTCCGGGGGGGCAGATATGAGCAGTTCTTC.

This clonotype was detected a few times. The chain carries TRBV11-2 and TRBJ2-7, with D hard to call. Trimming cost V 3 bases and J 6 bases, with 18 bases left between them. In germline, CDR1 is SGHAT, CDR2 FQNNGV. This CDR3 comprises 15 residues. The CDR3 reads CASSFSRTLEAEQYF. The CDR3 DNA reads as TGTGCCAGCAGCTTCAGTAGGACCCTAGAAGCCGAGCAGTACTTC. The full variable domain, its missing parts supplied by reference TRBV11-2 and TRBJ2-7, is EAGVAQSPRYKIIEKRQSVAFWCNPISGHATLYWYQQILGQGPKLLIQFQNNGVVDDSQLPKDRFSAERLKGVDSTLKIQPAKLEDSAVYLCASSFSRTLEAEQYFGPGTRLTVT.